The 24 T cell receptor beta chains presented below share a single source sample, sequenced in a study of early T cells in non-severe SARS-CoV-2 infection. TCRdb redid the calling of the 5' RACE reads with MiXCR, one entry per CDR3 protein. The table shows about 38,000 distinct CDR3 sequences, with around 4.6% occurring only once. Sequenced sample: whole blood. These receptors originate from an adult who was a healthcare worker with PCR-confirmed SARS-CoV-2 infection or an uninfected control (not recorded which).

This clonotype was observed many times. The CDR3 coding sequence is TGCAGCTGGTCCGTGAACACTGAAGCTTTCTTT. It encodes CSWSVNTEAFF. The rearrangement joins TRBV20-1 to TRBJ1-1, with D unresolved. The germline gives CDR1 DFQATT, CDR2 SNEGSKA (reference sequence). The CDR3 runs 11 residues.

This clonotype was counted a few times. The CDR3 DNA reads TGCAGTGCCTCCGCCTATACTCGCACAGATACGCAGTATTTT. It is translated as CSASAYTRTDTQYF. The genes are TRBV20-1 and TRBJ2-3; D is undetermined. The CDR3 covers 14 residues. Trimming took off 6 bases at V and 1 base at J, with 14 bases between the two ends. Germline-derived CDR1 and CDR2 are DFQATT and SNEGSKA (reference sequence).

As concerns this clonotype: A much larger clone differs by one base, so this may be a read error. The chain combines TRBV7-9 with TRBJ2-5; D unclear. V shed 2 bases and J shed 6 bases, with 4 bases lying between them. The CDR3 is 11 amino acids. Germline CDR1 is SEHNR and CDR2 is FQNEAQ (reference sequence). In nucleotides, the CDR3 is TGTGCCAGCAGCTTAAAAAAGACCCAGTACTTC. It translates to CASSLKKTQYF. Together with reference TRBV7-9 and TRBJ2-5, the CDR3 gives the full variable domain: DTGVSQNPRHKITKRGQNVTFRCDPISEHNRLYWYRQTLGQGPEFLTYFQNEAQLEKSRLLSDRFSAERPKGSFSTLEIQRTEQGDSAMYLCASSLKKTQYFGPGTRLLVL.

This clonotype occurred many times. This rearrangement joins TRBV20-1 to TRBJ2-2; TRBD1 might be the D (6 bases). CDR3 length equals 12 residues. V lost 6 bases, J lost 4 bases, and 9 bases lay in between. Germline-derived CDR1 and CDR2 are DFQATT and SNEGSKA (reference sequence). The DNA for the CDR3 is TGCAGTGCCAACAGGGTCACCGGGGAGCTGTTTTTT. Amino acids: CSANRVTGELFF.

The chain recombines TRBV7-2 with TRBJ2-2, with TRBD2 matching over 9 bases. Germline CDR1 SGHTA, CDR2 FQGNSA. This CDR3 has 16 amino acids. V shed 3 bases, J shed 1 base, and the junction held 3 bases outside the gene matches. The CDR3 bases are TGTGCCAGCAGCTTGGTAGCGGGGGTGAACACCGGGGAGCTGTTTTTT. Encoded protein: CASSLVAGVNTGELFF.

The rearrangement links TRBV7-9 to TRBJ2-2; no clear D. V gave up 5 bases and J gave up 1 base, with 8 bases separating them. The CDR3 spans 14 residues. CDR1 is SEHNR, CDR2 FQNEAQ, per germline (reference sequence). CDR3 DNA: TGTGCCAGCAGCCCGGCCGGGAACACCGGGGAGCTGTTTTTT. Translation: CASSPAGNTGELFF.

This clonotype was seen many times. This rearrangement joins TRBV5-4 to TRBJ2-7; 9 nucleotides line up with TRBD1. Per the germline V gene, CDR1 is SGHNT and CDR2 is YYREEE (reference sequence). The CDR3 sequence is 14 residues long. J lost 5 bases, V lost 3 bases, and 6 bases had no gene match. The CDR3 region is CASSYTGGRNEQYF. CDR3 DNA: TGTGCCAGCAGCTACACAGGGGGCCGGAACGAGCAGTACTTC.

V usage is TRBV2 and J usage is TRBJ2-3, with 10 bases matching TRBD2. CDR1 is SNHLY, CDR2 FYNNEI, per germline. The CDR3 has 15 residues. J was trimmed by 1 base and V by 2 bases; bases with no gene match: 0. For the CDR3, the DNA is TGTGCCAGCAGTGAACTAGCGGGGGGCACAGATACGCAGTATTTT. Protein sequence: CASSELAGGTDTQYF.

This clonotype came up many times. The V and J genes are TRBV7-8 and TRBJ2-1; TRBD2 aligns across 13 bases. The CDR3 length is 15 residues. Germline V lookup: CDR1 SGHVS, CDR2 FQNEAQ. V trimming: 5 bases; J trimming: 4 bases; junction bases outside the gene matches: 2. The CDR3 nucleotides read TGTGCCAGCAGCCCACTAGCGGGGGGGTACAATGAGCAGTTCTTC. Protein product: CASSPLAGGYNEQFF.

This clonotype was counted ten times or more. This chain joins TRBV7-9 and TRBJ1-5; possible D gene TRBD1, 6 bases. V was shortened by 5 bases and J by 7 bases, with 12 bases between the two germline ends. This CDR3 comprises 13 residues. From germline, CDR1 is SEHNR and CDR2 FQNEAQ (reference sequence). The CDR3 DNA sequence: TGTGCCAGCAGCGGCGAGGGGGGCCAGCCCCAGCATTTT. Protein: CASSGEGGQPQHF.

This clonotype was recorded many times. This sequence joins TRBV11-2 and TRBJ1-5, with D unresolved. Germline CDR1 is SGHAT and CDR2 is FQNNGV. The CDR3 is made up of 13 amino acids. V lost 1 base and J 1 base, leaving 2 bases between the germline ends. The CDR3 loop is CASSLGSNQPQHF. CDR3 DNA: TGTGCCAGCAGCTTAGGAAGCAATCAGCCCCAGCATTTT.

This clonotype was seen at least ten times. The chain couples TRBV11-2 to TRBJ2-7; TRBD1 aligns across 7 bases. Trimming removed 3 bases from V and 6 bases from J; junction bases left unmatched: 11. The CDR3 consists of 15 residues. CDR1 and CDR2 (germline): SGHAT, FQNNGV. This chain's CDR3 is CASSFPAGGLLEQYF. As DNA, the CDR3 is TGTGCCAGCAGCTTTCCGGCAGGGGGTCTTCTCGAGCAGTACTTC.

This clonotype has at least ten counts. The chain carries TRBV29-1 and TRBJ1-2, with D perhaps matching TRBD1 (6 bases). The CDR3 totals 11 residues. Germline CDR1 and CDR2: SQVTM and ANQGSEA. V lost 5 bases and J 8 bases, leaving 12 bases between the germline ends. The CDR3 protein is CSVRTGKGYTF. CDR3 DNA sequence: TGCAGCGTTAGAACAGGGAAGGGCTACACCTTC.

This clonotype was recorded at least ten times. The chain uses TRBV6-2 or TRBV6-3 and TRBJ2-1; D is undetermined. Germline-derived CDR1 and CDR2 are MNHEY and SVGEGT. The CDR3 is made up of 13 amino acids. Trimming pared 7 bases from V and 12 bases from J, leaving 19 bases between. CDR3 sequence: CASTPPQPSGQFF. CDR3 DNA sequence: TGTGCCAGCACCCCGCCCCAACCGAGTGGGCAGTTCTTC.

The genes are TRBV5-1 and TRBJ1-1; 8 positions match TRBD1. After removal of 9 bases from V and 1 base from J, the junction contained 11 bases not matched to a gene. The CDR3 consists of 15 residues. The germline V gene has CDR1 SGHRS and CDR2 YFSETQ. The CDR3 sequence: CAKTRVGTGNTEAFF. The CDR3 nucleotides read TGCGCCAAGACTCGGGTGGGGACAGGGAACACTGAAGCTTTCTTT.

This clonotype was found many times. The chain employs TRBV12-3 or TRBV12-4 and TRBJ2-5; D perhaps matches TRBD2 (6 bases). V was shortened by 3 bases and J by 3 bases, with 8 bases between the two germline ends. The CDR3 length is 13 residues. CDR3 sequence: CASSFSGEETQYF. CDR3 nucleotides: TGTGCCAGCAGTTTTTCGGGGGAAGAGACCCAGTACTTC.

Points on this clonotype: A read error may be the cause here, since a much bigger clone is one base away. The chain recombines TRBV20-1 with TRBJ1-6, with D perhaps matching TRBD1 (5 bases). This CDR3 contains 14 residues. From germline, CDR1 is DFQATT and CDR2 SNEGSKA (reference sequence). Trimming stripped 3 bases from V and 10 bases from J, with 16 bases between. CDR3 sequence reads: CSARDMRAKSPLHF. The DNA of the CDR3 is TGCAGTGCTAGGGACATGAGGGCTAAATCACCCCTCCACTTT.

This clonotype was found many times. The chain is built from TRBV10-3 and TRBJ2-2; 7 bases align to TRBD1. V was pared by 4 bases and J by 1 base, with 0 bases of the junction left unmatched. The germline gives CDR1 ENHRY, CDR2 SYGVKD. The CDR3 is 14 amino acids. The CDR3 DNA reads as TGTGCCATCAGTGGGGACAGGAACACCGGGGAGCTGTTTTTT. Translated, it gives CAISGDRNTGELFF.

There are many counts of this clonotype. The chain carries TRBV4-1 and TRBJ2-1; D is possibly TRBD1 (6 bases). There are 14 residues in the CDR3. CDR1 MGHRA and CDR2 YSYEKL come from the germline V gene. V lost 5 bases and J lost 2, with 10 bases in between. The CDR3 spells CASSNRDTYNEQFF. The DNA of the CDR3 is TGCGCCAGCAGCAACCGGGACACCTACAATGAGCAGTTCTTC.

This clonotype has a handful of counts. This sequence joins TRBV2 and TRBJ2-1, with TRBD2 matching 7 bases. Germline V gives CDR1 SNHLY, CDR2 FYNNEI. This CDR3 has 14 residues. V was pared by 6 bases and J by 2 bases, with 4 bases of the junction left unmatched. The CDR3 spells CASSKRGPYNEQFF. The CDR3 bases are TGTGCCAGCAGCAAGCGGGGCCCCTACAATGAGCAGTTCTTC.

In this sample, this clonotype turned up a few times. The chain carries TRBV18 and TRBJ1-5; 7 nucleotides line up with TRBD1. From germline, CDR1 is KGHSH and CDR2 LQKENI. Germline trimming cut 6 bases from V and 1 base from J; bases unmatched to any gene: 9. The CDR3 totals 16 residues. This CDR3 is CASSGFGTASNQPQHF. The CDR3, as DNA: TGTGCCAGCTCCGGCTTCGGGACAGCCAGCAATCAGCCCCAGCATTTT.

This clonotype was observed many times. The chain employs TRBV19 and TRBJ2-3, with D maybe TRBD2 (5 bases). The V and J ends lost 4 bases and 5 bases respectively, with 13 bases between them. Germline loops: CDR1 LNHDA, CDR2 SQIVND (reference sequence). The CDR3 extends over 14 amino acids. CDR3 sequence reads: CASSNRLLRDTQYF. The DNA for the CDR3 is TGTGCCAGTAGTAACCGACTACTACGAGATACGCAGTATTTT.

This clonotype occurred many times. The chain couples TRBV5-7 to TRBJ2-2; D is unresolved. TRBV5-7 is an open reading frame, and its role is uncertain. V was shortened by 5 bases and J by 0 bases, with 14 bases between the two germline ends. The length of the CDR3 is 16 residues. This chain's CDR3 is CASRLPWYANTGELFF. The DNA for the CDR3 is TGTGCCAGCAGGCTTCCATGGTATGCGAACACCGGGGAGCTGTTTTTT.

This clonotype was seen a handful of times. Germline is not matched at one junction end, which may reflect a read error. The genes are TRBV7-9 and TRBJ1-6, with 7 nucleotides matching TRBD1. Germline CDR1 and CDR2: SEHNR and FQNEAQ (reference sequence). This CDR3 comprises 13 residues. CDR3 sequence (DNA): TGTGCCAGCAGCCCGGACAGGTATTCGCCCCTCCACTTT. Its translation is CASSPDRYSPLHF.